The clone carrying this T cell receptor (beta chain) was counted many times. Its antigen is currently unknown. The sample comes from a study of T cell repertoires in cytomegalovirus infection. Across the study: It was the public TCR beta signatures that indicated both CMV infection and matching HLA type.

TCRdb re-called the reads through MiXCR, storing one row per CDR3 protein. The data hold roughly 230,000 distinct CDR3 sequences, with roughly 20% observed a single time. Study-wide results and caveats: There were HLA-C-restricted CMV-specific TCR beta clonotypes dominating the ex vivo response.

This receptor was taken from a human donor in good health (CMV status not recorded). Some clones in this sample may be carry-over from other donors' samples. The sequenced sample was CD8+ T cells from PBMCs.

CDR3 loop: CASSFHRGGTEAFF. The CDR3 DNA sequence: TGTGCCAGCAGCTTTCACAGGGGGGGAACTGAAGCTTTCTTT. V gene TRBV5-5 combines with J gene TRBJ1-1; 8 bases are a match to TRBD1. CDR1 and CDR2 from the germline V gene are SGHKS and YYEKEE (reference sequence). V was clipped by 2 bases and J by 5 bases; unmatched bases: 5. This CDR3 has 14 amino acids.